This T cell receptor (beta chain) was captured by sequencing in a study of regulatory T cells in long-lasting Graves disease. The wider study: Persistent Graves' disease required over 5 years of antithyroid drugs and positive TSH receptor antibodies. General study findings and limits: Lower TCR diversity characterized persistent Graves' patients relative to newly diagnosed patients.

This clonotype occurred many times. The antigen remains undetermined. Sample time point: persistent/refractory GD, antithyroid drugs over 5 years with positive TRAb. After RNA was extracted from PBMCs, the TCR library was made from it. Arm-PCR of CDR3 regions and iRepertoire HTBI primers were the basis on which TCR beta libraries were built. TCRdb used MiXCR to reprocess the multiplex PCR reads, holding one entry per CDR3 protein. The sample has 500,000 to 800,000 distinct CDR3 sequences, 25% to 30% seen once. This TCR derives from a female donor with Graves disease. Sequences were derived from peripheral blood mononuclear cells (PBMCs), sampled when the disease was refractory, from a patient treated with antithyroid drugs.

In nucleotides, the CDR3 is TGTGCCAGCAGCTCCCTCAGTGAGCAGTTCTTC. Translated: CASSSLSEQFF. The V and J genes are TRBV5-5 and TRBJ2-1; D remains unclear. Trimming left V 3 bases short and J 9 bases short, with 7 bases between. The CDR3 is 11 amino acids. Germline-derived CDR1 and CDR2 are SGHKS and YYEKEE (reference sequence).